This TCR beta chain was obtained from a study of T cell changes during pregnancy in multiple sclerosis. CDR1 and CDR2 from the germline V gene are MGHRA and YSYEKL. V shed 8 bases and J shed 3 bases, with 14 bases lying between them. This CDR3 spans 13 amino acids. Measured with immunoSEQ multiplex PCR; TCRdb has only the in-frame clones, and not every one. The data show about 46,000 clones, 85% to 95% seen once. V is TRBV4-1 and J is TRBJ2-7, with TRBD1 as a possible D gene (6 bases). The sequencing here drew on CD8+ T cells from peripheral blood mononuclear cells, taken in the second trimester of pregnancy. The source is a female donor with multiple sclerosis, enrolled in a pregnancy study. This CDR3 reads CASSSGAGYEQYF. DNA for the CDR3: TGCGCCAGCTCCTCAGGGGCAGGCTACGAGCAGTACTTC.